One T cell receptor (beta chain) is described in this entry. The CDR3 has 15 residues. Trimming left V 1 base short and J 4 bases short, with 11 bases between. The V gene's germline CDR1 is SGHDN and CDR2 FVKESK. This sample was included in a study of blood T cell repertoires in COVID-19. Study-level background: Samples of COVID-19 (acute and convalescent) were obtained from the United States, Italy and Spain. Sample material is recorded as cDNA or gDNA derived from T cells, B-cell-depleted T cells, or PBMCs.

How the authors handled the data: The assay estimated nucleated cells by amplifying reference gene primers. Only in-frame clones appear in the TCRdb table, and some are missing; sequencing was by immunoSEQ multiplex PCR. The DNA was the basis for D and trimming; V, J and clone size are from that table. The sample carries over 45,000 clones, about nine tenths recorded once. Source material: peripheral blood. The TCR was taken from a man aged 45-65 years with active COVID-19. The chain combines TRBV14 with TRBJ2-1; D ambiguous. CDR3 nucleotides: TGTGCCAGCAGCCAAGCCCCAGGTCGGTACAATGAGCAGTTCTTC. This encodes CASSQAPGRYNEQFF.